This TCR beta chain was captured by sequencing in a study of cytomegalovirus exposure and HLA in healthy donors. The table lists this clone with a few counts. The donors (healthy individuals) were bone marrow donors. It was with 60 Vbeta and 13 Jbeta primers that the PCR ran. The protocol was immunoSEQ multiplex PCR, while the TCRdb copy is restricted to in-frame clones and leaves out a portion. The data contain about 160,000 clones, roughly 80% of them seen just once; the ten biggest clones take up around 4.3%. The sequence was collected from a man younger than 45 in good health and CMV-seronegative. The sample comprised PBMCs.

The CDR3 loop is CAWAGSNEKLFF. CDR3 bases: TGTGCCTGGGCCGGGTCTAATGAAAAACTGTTTTTT. The rearrangement uses TRBV30 and TRBJ1-4; D gene ambiguous. Trimming removed 5 bases from V and 3 bases from J, with 7 bases in between. This CDR3 contains 12 residues. Germline assignment: CDR1 GTSNPN and CDR2 SVGIG (reference sequence). Based on the CDR3 plus reference TRBV30 and TRBJ1-4, the full variable domain is SQTIHQWPATLVQPVGSPLSLECTVEGTSNPNLYWYRQAAGRGLQLLFYSVGIGQISSEVPQNLSASRPQDRQFILSSKKLLLSDSGFYLCAWAGSNEKLFFGSGTQLSVL.